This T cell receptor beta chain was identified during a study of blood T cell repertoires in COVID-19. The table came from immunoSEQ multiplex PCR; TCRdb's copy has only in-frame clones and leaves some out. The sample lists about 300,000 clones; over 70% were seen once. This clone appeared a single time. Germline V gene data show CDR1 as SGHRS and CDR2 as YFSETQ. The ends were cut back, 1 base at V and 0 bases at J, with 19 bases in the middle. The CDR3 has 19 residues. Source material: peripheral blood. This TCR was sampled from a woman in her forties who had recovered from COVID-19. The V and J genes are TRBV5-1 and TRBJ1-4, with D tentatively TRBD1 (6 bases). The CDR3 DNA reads TGCGCCAGCAGCTTGAATCCGGGGGGCCTTAGCTCAACTAATGAAAAACTGTTTTTT. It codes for CASSLNPGGLSSTNEKLFF.